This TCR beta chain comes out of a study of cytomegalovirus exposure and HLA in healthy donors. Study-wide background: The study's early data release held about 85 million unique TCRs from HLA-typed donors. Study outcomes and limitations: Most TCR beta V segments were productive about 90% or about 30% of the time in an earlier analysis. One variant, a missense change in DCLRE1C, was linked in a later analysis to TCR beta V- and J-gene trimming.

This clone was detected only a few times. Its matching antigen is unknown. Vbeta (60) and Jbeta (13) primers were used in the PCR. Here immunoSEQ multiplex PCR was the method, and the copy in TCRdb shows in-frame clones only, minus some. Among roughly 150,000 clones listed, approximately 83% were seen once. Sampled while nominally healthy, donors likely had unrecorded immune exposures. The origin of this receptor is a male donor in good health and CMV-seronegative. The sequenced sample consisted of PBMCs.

DNA of the CDR3: TGTGCCCGCAAACGCCCTGGAGGGACTGAAGCTTTCTTT. Protein sequence: CARKRPGGTEAFF. V usage is TRBV30 and J usage is TRBJ1-1; D gene unclear. The CDR3 length is 13 residues. V was shortened by 8 bases and J by 5 bases, with 18 bases between the two germline ends. Germline CDR1 is GTSNPN and CDR2 is SVGIG (reference sequence).